This TCR beta chain comes out of a study of radiotherapy plus CTLA-4 blockade in lung cancer. Study background: Patients showed objective responses in under 20% of cases and disease control in roughly 30%. Overall study findings and caveats: Response, reportedly, was best predicted by interferon-beta along with early blood T cell clone dynamics.

Patients had chemo-refractory metastatic non-small-cell lung cancer and received focal radiation plus CTLA-4 blockade that used ipilimumab. V was clipped by 3 bases and J by 0 bases; unmatched bases: 7. The CDR3 extends over 16 amino acids. Germline lookup yields CDR1 LGHNA and CDR2 YNFKEQ. Comments on this clone: Its target is unknown.

The method was immunoSEQ multiplex PCR; TCRdb's version includes in-frame clones alone and lacks a portion of them. This table has about 87,000 clones, roughly 86% appearing once. The sequencing used peripheral blood, collected from a patient treated with radiotherapy plus ipilimumab. The receptor comes from a human donor with non-small cell lung cancer that progressed on radiotherapy plus ipilimumab. V is TRBV4-2 and J is TRBJ1-1, with TRBD1 identical over 7 bases. CDR3 DNA sequence: TGTGCCAGCAGCCAGGGGACAGTCCCCATGAACACTGAAGCTTTCTTT. It specifies CASSQGTVPMNTEAFF.